This entry describes one T cell receptor beta chain. The V end lost 5 bases, the J end lost 4 bases, and 5 bases lay between the germline ends. Germline lookup yields CDR1 KGHDR and CDR2 SFDVKD. There are 12 residues in the CDR3. TCRdb's table, derived via immunoSEQ multiplex PCR, lists solely in-frame clones and lacks some. Of about 130,000 clones in the sample, about 88% were seen once. These data are taken from a study of control samples from healthy donors and cancer patients. V usage is TRBV24-1 and J usage is TRBJ1-3; D gene uncertain. The clonotype was recovered from a man aged 50-59 years in good health. The specimen sequenced was blood. The CDR3 sequence is CATSAGGNTIYF. CDR3 bases: TGTGCCACCAGTGCGGGCGGAAACACCATATATTTT.